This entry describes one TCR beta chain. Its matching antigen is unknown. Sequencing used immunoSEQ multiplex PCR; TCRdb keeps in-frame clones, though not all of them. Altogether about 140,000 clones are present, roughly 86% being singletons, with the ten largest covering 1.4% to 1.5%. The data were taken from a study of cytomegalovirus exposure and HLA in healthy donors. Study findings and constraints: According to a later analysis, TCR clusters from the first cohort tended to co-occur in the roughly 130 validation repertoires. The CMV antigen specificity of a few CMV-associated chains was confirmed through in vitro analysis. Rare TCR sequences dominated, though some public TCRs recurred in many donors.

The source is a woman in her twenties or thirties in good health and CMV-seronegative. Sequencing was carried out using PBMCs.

Written as DNA, the CDR3 is TGTGCCAGCAGTGGACAGGGTATTAGCAATCAGCCCCAGCATTTT. This sequence encodes CASSGQGISNQPQHF. The V and J genes are TRBV2 and TRBJ1-5; TRBD1 agrees at 7 bases. With 4 bases clipped from V and 0 bases from J, the junction kept 3 bases outside the gene matches. The CDR3 runs to 15 residues. The germline V gene has CDR1 SNHLY and CDR2 FYNNEI.